In this sample, the clone carrying this T cell receptor beta chain turned up many times. These data are taken from a study of T cells in Graves' hyperthyroidism and ophthalmopathy. Template material for amplifying TCR beta CDR3 regions consisted of RNA transcripts. In the first-round RT-PCR of the TCR CDR3, the HTBI primer set was used. TCRdb called the multiplex PCR reads again in MiXCR, with one record for every CDR3 protein. The sample yields 640,000 or so distinct CDR3 sequences, more than 13% seen once. This TCR was sampled from a woman younger than 30 with Graves' ophthalmopathy. The sequenced sample was blood.

The CDR3 DNA is TGTGCCAGCAGCTCCCTGACTAGCGGAAGCACAGATACGCAGTATTTT. Translating it yields CASSSLTSGSTDTQYF. The chain employs TRBV11-1 and TRBJ2-3; 9 bases map to TRBD2. J was trimmed by 0 bases and V by 4 bases; bases with no gene match: 5. The CDR3 is 16 amino acids. CDR1 is SGHAT and CDR2 is FQDESV in the germline V gene (reference sequence). The variable domain in full, completed from reference TRBV11-1 and TRBJ2-3, reads EAEVAQSPRYKITEKSQAVAFWCDPISGHATLYWYRQILGQGPELLVQFQDESVVDDSQLPKDRFSAERLKGVDSTLKIQPAELGDSAMYLCASSSLTSGSTDTQYFGPGTRLTVL.